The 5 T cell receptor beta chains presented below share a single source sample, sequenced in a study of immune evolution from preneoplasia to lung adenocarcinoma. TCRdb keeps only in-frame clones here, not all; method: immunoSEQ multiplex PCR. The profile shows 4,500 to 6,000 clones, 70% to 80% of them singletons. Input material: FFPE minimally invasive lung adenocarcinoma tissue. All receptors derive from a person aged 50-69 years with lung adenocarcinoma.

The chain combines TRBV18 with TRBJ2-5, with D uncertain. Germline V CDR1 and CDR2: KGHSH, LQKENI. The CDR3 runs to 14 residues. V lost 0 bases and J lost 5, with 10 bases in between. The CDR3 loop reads CASSPPEGRETQYF. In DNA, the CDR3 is TGTGCCAGCTCACCACCGGAAGGCAGGGAGACCCAGTACTTC.

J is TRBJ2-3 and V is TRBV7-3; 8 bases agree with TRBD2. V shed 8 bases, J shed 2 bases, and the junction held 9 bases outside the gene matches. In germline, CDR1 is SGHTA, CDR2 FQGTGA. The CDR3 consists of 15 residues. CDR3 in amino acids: CASSDGRGYTDTQYF. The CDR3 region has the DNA TGTGCCAGCTCGGACGGGAGGGGGTACACAGATACGCAGTATTTT.

The CDR3 region is CASSLQVGDTEAFF. CDR3 coding DNA: TGTGCCAGCAGCTTACAGGTGGGGGACACTGAAGCTTTCTTT. V gene TRBV7-9 combines with J gene TRBJ1-1, with a weak D call TRBD1 (5 bases). CDR1 and CDR2 from the germline V gene are SEHNR and FQNEAQ (reference sequence). Trimming took 2 bases from V and 3 from J, leaving 10 bases between them. CDR3 length equals 14 residues. The entire variable domain, with the rest obtained from reference TRBV7-9 and TRBJ1-1, is as follows: DTGVSQNPRHKITKRGQNVTFRCDPISEHNRLYWYRQTLGQGPEFLTYFQNEAQLEKSRLLSDRFSAERPKGSFSTLEIQRTEQGDSAMYLCASSLQVGDTEAFFGQGTRLTVV.

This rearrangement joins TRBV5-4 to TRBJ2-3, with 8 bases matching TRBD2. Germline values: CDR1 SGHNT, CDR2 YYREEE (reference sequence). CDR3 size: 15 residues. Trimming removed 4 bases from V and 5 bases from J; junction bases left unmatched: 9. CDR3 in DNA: TGTGCCAGCAGCCAGGCGGCGGGAGGCATAGATACGCAGTATTTT. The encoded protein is CASSQAAGGIDTQYF.

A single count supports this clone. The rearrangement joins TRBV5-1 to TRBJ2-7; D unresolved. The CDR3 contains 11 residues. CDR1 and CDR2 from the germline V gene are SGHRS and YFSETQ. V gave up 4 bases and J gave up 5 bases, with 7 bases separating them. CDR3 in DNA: TGCGCCAGCAGCCACAATGACGAGCAGTACTTC. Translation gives CASSHNDEQYF. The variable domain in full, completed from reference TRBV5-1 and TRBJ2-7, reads KAGVTQTPRYLIKTRGQQVTLSCSPISGHRSVSWYQQTPGQGLQFLFEYFSETQRNKGNFPGRFSGRQFSNSRSEMNVSTLELGDSALYLCASSHNDEQYFGPGTRLTVT.